This TCR beta chain came from a study of human T cells and chemical hapten exposure. TCRdb processed the RACE reads anew with MiXCR; each CDR3 protein has one entry. This sample yields tens of thousands of distinct CDR3 sequences, of which over 10% are seen a single time; around 5.7% belongs to the top ten. Documented time point: patch test 3, about 24 weeks after DPC sensitization. Treatment indicated: therapeutic diphenylcyclopropenone sensitization with weekly scalp DPC. After removal of 3 bases from V and 8 bases from J, the junction contained 4 bases not matched to a gene. Germline values: CDR1 SQVTM, CDR2 ANQGSEA. CDR3 length: 14 residues.

Sequencing was performed on whole blood, taken in connection with sensitization to the hapten diphenylcyclopropenone (DPC). The TCR originated in a woman aged 50 to 65 with alopecia areata. Some clones in this sample may be carry-over from other donors' samples. V usage is TRBV29-1 and J usage is TRBJ2-6, with 10 bases fitting TRBD1. CDR3 nucleotides: TGCAGCGTTGATGGGACAGGGGCGTCCAACGTCCTGACTTTC. This gives the protein CSVDGTGASNVLTF.